This passage covers 3 T cell receptor beta chains from one sample sequenced in a study of beta chain features in type 1 diabetes. Overall study findings and caveats: Within each of all four CD4+ subsets, Type 1 diabetes patients had TCRB CDR3s that were moderately but significantly shorter.

Expressed TCRB transcripts got sequenced, as all isolated RNA was reverse transcribed. Some clones are missing from TCRdb's copy, which holds only in-frame ones; the method was immunoSEQ multiplex PCR. The data show about 160,000 clones, about 9.3% seen once. For these receptors, no antigen is known. The sequencing sample was made of central memory CD4+ T cells from blood. All receptors derive from a man under 40 with type 1 diabetes.

A few counts support this clone. The CDR3, as DNA: TGTGCCAGCACTACCCGTTTGGGCACAGATACGCAGTATTTT. This codes for CASTTRLGTDTQYF. This chain links TRBV2 with TRBJ2-3; D is unclear. CDR1 and CDR2 from the germline V gene are SNHLY and FYNNEI. Trimming took off 7 bases at V and 1 base at J, with 12 bases between the two ends. This CDR3 region has 14 residues.

CDR3 sequence: CASSLALYSSGELFF. CDR3 DNA sequence: TGTGCCAGCAGCTTAGCGTTGTATAGTTCCGGGGAGCTGTTTTTT. The rearrangement joins TRBV11-2 to TRBJ2-2; D is uncertain. V shed 1 base and J shed 6 bases, with 12 bases lying between them. This CDR3 has 15 amino acids. Germline V CDR1 and CDR2: SGHAT, FQNNGV.

This clone was seen ten or more times. This chain uses TRBV2 with TRBJ2-4, with 12 bases lining up with TRBD2. Germline values: CDR1 SNHLY, CDR2 FYNNEI. With 6 bases clipped from V and 7 bases from J, the junction kept 7 bases outside the gene matches. The CDR3 contains 15 residues. The CDR3 nucleotides are TGTGCCAGCAGACCGACTAGCGGGAGCTTCAACATTCAGTACTTC. Protein sequence: CASRPTSGSFNIQYF.